The rows below give T cell receptor beta chains drawn from one sample of a study of T cell clonotyping in hematopoietic cell transplantation. This table comes from immunoSEQ multiplex PCR, and its TCRdb copy is limited to in-frame clones, with some not included. The sample includes some 7,800 clones, approximately 90% of them seen just once. The input for sequencing was peripheral blood mononuclear cells, taken before stem cell transplant. All receptors derive from a man aged 55 to 69 with acute myeloid leukemia. Some clones in this sample may be carry-over from other donors' samples. Both conserved end residues are part of each CDR3. Fields, in order: V gene, J gene, clone size, D gene, CDR3 protein, CDR3 DNA. A D gene is named only where the DNA matches it firmly. Size tells how often a clone was seen (once, few, many) or the class of an expanded clone, and some rows leave it out.

TRBV28	TRBJ1-2	once	.	CASLQTYGDSIRYGYTF	TGTGCCAGCCTCCAAACCTACGGGGACTCAATCCGCTATGGCTACACCTTC
TRBV2	TRBJ1-1	.	TRBD1	CASSRGVMNTEAFF	TGTGCCAGCAGCAGGGGGGTGATGAACACTGAAGCTTTCTTT
TRBV4-2	TRBJ2-2	.	TRBD2	CASSQDPAGVGAGELFF	TGTGCCAGCAGCCAAGATCCGGCGGGAGTAGGCGCCGGGGAGCTGTTTTTT
TRBV11-2	TRBJ2-3	once	.	CASSLDPGDTQYF	TGTGCCAGCAGCTTAGATCCAGGAGATACGCAGTATTTT
TRBV5-1	TRBJ1-2	.	TRBD1	CASRQGQVGSYGYTF	TGCGCCAGCAGACAAGGACAGGTGGGGAGCTATGGCTACACCTTC
TRBV6-1	TRBJ1-5	.	.	CASNRIPVSNQPQHF	TGTGCCAGCAACCGGATACCTGTTAGCAATCAGCCCCAGCATTTT
TRBV19	TRBJ1-2	.	.	CASSMQTKNYGYTF	TGTGCCAGTAGTATGCAGACGAAGAACTATGGCTACACCTTC
TRBV6-6	TRBJ2-3	.	.	CASQRGGPTDTQYF	TGTGCCAGCCAAAGGGGGGGCCCCACAGATACGCAGTATTTT
TRBV6-1	TRBJ1-1	.	.	CASSEWGGNTEAFF	TGTGCCAGCAGTGAATGGGGGGGGAACACTGAAGCTTTCTTT
TRBV7-2	TRBJ1-5	.	.	CASSTSEIYSNQPQHF	TGTGCCAGCAGTACATCGGAGATCTATAGCAATCAGCCCCAGCATTTT
TRBV7-6	TRBJ1-2	.	.	CASSLGGDTNYGYTF	TGTGCCAGCAGCTTGGGTGGGGATACTAACTATGGCTACACCTTC
TRBV19	TRBJ1-1	.	.	CASSIGQHLNTEAFF	TGTGCCAGTAGTATAGGACAGCACTTAAACACTGAAGCTTTCTTT
TRBV5-1	TRBJ2-7	.	TRBD2	CASSLAFPGLARDF	TGCGCCAGCAGCTTGGCTTTCCCGGGACTAGCAAGGGACTTC
TRBV5-5	TRBJ2-3	.	TRBD2	CASSLGGTSGSDTQYF	TGTGCCAGCAGCTTGGGCGGGACTAGCGGTTCAGATACGCAGTATTTT
TRBV2	TRBJ1-4	.	TRBD1	CASSSRDRINEKLFF	TGTGCCAGCAGTAGCCGGGACAGGATTAATGAAAAACTGTTTTTT
TRBV4-1	TRBJ2-3	.	TRBD2	CASSQVGTSGGQDTQYF	TGCGCCAGCAGCCAGGTTGGGACTAGCGGGGGCCAAGATACGCAGTATTTT
TRBV30	TRBJ1-2	once	.	CAWSVADYGYTF	TGTGCCTGGAGTGTGGCAGACTATGGCTACACCTTC
TRBV9	TRBJ2-7	.	TRBD1	CASSETGSSYEQYF	TGTGCCAGCAGCGAGACAGGGAGCTCCTACGAGCAGTACTTC
TRBV9	TRBJ2-3	.	TRBD2	CASSVVPSGRRHTQYF	TGTGCCAGCAGCGTAGTGCCTAGCGGGAGGAGGCATACGCAGTATTTT
TRBV19	TRBJ1-5	.	.	CASRLREGVNQPQHF	TGTGCCAGTAGATTGAGGGAGGGGGTAAATCAGCCCCAGCATTTT
TRBV5-4	TRBJ2-7	.	TRBD1	CASSLGGQNYEQYF	TGTGCCAGCAGCTTGGGGGGACAGAACTACGAGCAGTACTTC
TRBV5-1	TRBJ2-3	.	TRBD2	CASSLTGTRSDTQYF	TGCGCCAGCAGCTTAACAGGGACTAGGTCGGATACGCAGTATTTT
TRBV6-1	TRBJ1-1	.	.	CASSETGTHAFF	TGTGCCAGCAGTGAAACAGGGACTCACGCTTTCTTT
TRBV6-1	TRBJ2-1	few	.	CASSPGARFEQFF	TGTGCCAGCAGTCCTGGGGCACGATTTGAGCAGTTCTTC
TRBV30	TRBJ2-3	.	TRBD1	CAWSRDRGFTDTQYF	TGTGCCTGGAGTCGGGACAGGGGGTTCACAGATACGCAGTATTTT
TRBV5-4	TRBJ1-1	once	TRBD1	CASSSLFRGRGLDTEAFF	TGTGCCAGCAGCTCCCTATTCAGGGGGCGCGGACTGGACACTGAAGCTTTCTTT
TRBV4-1	TRBJ2-2	.	.	CASSLADRNTGELFF	TGCGCCAGCAGCCTTGCGGACAGGAACACCGGGGAGCTGTTTTTT
TRBV11-2	TRBJ2-5	.	TRBD2	CASTARLAGETQYF	TGTGCCAGCACCGCCCGACTAGCGGGAGAGACCCAGTACTTC
TRBV11-2	TRBJ2-7	few	.	CASSLSSDSYEQYF	TGTGCCAGCAGCTTATCCAGCGATAGCTACGAGCAGTACTTC
TRBV29-1	TRBJ2-5	.	.	CSVAPAVLKRTQYF	TGCAGCGTCGCCCCTGCGGTTCTCAAGCGGACCCAGTACTTC
TRBV5-1	TRBJ1-1	.	.	CASTPGTGNTEAFF	TGCGCCAGCACCCCCGGGACGGGTAACACTGAAGCTTTCTTT
TRBV28	TRBJ1-3	.	.	CASVDPGIVGNTIYF	TGTGCCAGCGTAGATCCAGGGATCGTTGGAAACACCATATATTTT
TRBV2	TRBJ2-7	.	.	CQGQGPYEQYF	TGCCAAGGGCAGGGGCCATACGAGCAGTACTTC
TRBV11-2	TRBJ2-5	.	TRBD1	CASSRRQGQETQYF	TGTGCCAGCAGCAGGCGACAGGGGCAAGAGACCCAGTACTTC
TRBV5-1	TRBJ1-1	.	TRBD1	CASSLGGTGVVDTEAFF	TGCGCCAGCAGCTTGGGGGGTACAGGGGTGGTGGACACTGAAGCTTTCTTT